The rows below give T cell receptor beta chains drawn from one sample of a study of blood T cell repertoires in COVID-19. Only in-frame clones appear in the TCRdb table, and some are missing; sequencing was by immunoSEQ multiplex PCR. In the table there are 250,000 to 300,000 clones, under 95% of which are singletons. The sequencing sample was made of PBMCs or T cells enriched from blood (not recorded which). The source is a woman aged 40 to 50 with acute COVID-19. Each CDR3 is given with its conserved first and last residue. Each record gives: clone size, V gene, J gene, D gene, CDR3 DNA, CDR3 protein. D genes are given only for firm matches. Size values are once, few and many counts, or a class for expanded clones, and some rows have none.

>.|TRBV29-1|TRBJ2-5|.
TGCAGCGCCCGAGCGGGCACTGCAGAGACCCAGTACTTC
CSARAGTAETQYF
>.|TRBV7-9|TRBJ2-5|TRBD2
TGTGCCAGCAGCTCCCTACTAGCGGGAGGGCCAGGCCAGTACTTC
CASSSLLAGGPGQYF
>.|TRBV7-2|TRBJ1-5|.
TGTGCCAGCAGCCGCACAGGGTCCAATCAGCCCCAGCATTTT
CASSRTGSNQPQHF
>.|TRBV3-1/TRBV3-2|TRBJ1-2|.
TGTGCCAGCAGCCAAGAAGCCCGAGGCTACACCTTC
CASSQEARGYTF
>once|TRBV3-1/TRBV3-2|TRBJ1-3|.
TGTGCCAGCAGCCATCGAGGTGGGAGTTCTGGAAACACCATATATTTT
CASSHRGGSSGNTIYF
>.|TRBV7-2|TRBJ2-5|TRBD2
TGTGCCAGCAGCTTAGTCAGGGCGGCGGGGGAGGAGACCCAGTACTTC
CASSLVRAAGEETQYF
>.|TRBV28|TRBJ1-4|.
TGTGCCAGCAGTTTGGAGGGGTTGGGGAGTAATGAAAAACTGTTTTTT
CASSLEGLGSNEKLFF
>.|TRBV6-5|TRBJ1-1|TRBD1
TGTGCCAGCAGTTACACGGACAGGGGCTATACTGAAGCTTTCTTT
CASSYTDRGYTEAFF
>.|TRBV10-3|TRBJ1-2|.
TGTGCCATCAGTGATGTGGATGGCGGCAACTATGGCTACACCTTC
CAISDVDGGNYGYTF
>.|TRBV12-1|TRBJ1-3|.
TGTGCCAGCAGCTTTGAGGGAGTGAGCAGGTTCGGAAACACCATATATTTT
CASSFEGVSRFGNTIYF
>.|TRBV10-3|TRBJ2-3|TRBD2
TGTGCCATCAGCGGCGGGGGGGATACGCAGTATTTT
CAISGGGDTQYF
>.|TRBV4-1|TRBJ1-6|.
TGCGCCAGCAGCCAAGAGAGGGGGGGAAATAATTCACCCCTCCACTTT
CASSQERGGNNSPLHF
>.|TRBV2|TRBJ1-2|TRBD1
TGTGCCAGCAGAGGACAGGGGGACTATGGCTACACCTTC
CASRGQGDYGYTF
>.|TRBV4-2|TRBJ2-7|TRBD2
TGTGCCAGCAGCCAAGGGGCGGGGGGTTCCTACGAGCAGTACTTC
CASSQGAGGSYEQYF
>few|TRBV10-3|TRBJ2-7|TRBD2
TGTGCCACCGGGACTAGCGGGGGAACCTACGAGCAGTACTTC
CATGTSGGTYEQYF
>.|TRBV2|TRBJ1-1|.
TGTGCCAGCAGTGTATTTGTTGGCTCTGAAGCTTTCTTT
CASSVFVGSEAFF
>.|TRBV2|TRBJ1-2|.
TGTGCCAGCAGTCCAGGGTGGGGCTACACCTTC
CASSPGWGYTF
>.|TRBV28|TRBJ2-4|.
TGTGCCAGCAGTTTGGCAGGAAACATTCAGTACTTC
CASSLAGNIQYF
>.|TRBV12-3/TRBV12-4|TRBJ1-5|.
TGTGCCAGCAGCATAAGGGAGAGACAGCCCCAGCATTTT
CASSIRERQPQHF
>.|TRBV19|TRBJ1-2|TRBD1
TGTGCCAGTAGTATTGACAGGGGGAACTATGGCTACACCTTC
CASSIDRGNYGYTF
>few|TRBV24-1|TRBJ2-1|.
TGTGCCACCAGTGATCCAAGGGAGGCAAGGTACAATGAGCAGTTCTTC
CATSDPREARYNEQFF
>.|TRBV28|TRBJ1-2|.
TGTGCCAGCACCGATTTCGCTTCAGCTAACTATGGCTACACCTTC
CASTDFASANYGYTF
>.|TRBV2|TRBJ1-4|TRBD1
TGTGCCAGCAGTGAAGGATACAGGGGCTTTAATGAAAAACTGTTTTTT
CASSEGYRGFNEKLFF
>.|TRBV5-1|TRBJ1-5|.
TGCGCCAGCAGATCTGACACAAACCAGCCCCAGCATTTT
CASRSDTNQPQHF
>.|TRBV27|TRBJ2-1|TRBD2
TGTGCCAGCAGTTCCCCGACTAGCGGGATTCCGTCCTACAATGAGCAGTTCTTC
CASSSPTSGIPSYNEQFF
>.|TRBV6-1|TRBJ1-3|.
TGTGCCAGCAGTGATCGCAGCTCTGGAAACACCATATATTTT
CASSDRSSGNTIYF
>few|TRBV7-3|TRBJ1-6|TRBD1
TGTGCCAGCAGCCAGGGACAGTGGAATTCACCCCTCCACTTT
CASSQGQWNSPLHF
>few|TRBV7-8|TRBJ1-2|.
TGTGCCAGCAGCTTAGAGGCGGCGATACCAAACTATGGCTACACCTTC
CASSLEAAIPNYGYTF